The sample holds a few counts of the clone carrying this T cell receptor beta chain. As yet, its antigen is unknown. A universal primer binding site was introduced by template switching. The final cDNA contained unique molecular identifiers. TCRdb re-called the 5' RACE reads with MiXCR, one entry per CDR3 protein. The table shows 1.5 million to 2 million distinct CDR3 sequences, with roughly 35% occurring only once. CDR1 and CDR2 from the germline V gene are MGHDK and SYGVNS. J was trimmed by 2 bases and V by 6 bases; bases with no gene match: 10. The CDR3 loop spans 17 amino acids. The data originate from a study of identical twins. Study-level results: Model-predicted out-of-frame TCR alpha sharing fell below observed values in monozygotic twins.

V is TRBV25-1 and J is TRBJ2-1; 10 positions agree with TRBD2. The sample was cord blood. The clonotype originates from a newborn girl in good health. In DNA form, the CDR3 reads TGTGCCAGCAGCGACACCCTAGCGGGGGAAACCTACAATGAGCAGTTCTTC. Its translation: CASSDTLAGETYNEQFF.